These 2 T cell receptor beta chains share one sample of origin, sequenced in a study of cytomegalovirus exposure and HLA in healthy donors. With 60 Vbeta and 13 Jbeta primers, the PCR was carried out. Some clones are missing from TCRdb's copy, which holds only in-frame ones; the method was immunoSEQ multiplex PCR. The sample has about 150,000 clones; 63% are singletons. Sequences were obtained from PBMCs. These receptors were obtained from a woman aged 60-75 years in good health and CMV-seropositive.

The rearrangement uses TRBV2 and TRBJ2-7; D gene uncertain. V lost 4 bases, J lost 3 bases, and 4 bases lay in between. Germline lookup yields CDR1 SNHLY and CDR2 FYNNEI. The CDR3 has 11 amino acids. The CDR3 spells CASSARYEQYF. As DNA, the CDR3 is TGTGCCAGCAGTGCCCGCTACGAGCAGTACTTC. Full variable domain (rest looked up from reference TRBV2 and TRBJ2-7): EPEVTQTPSHQVTQMGQEVILRCVPISNHLYFYWYRQILGQKVEFLVSFYNNEISEKSEIFDDQFSVERPDGSNFTLKIRSTKLEDSAMYFCASSARYEQYFGPGTRLTVT.

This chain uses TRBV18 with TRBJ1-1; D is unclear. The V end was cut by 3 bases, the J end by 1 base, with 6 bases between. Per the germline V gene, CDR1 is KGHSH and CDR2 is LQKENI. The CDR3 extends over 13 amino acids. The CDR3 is CASSPAGNTEAFF. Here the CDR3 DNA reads TGTGCCAGCTCACCGGCAGGGAACACTGAAGCTTTCTTT.